Listed below are T cell receptor beta chains from one sample, sequenced in a study of shared clonotypes between healthy human individuals. Some clones are missing from TCRdb's copy, which holds only in-frame ones; the method was immunoSEQ multiplex PCR. The data show about 680,000 clones, around 90% seen once. The source material was naive CD8+ T cells sorted from blood. These receptors originate from a man aged 25-45 years in good health. CDR3s include the opening cysteine and the closing phenylalanine or tryptophan. The D gene is left open where the match is weak. The size field is filled for only some rows; it gives once, few, many or a size class.

J	size	V	D	CDR3	DNA
TRBJ2-2	.	TRBV5-3	TRBD2	CARSHRTSGRNTGELFF	TGTGCCAGAAGCCATAGGACTAGCGGGAGGAACACCGGGGAGCTGTTTTTT
TRBJ2-1	.	TRBV4-3	.	CASSQDPGGLNEQFF	TGCGCCAGCAGCCAAGATCCAGGGGGGCTAAATGAGCAGTTCTTC
TRBJ1-2	.	TRBV4-3	.	CASSQDRGDVSGYGYTF	TGCGCCAGCAGCCAAGATAGGGGTGATGTAAGCGGATATGGCTACACCTTC
TRBJ1-5	.	TRBV19	TRBD1	CASSKGQGLNQPQHF	TGTGCCAGTAGCAAGGGACAGGGATTGAATCAGCCCCAGCATTTT
TRBJ2-5	.	TRBV7-6	TRBD1	CASSYRGAETQYF	TGTGCCAGCAGCTACAGGGGTGCGGAGACCCAGTACTTC
TRBJ1-5	.	TRBV7-9	.	CASSGGTPYSQHF	TGTGCCAGCAGCGGTGGGACACCGTATTCCCAGCATTTT
TRBJ2-7	.	TRBV7-8	.	CASSSPRDEHSYEQYF	TGTGCCAGCAGCTCCCCCCGGGACGAACACTCCTACGAGCAGTACTTC
TRBJ2-7	.	TRBV5-5	.	CASSWGATSLYEQYF	TGTGCCAGCAGCTGGGGGGCCACCTCACTCTACGAGCAGTACTTC
TRBJ2-7	.	TRBV27	TRBD2	CASSLLGIAGAYEQYF	TGTGCCAGCAGTTTATTAGGAATAGCGGGAGCCTACGAGCAGTACTTC
TRBJ1-5	.	TRBV28	TRBD1	CASSNRNFRQGPGQPQHF	TGTGCCAGCAGCAATCGTAACTTCAGACAGGGGCCGGGGCAGCCCCAGCATTTT
TRBJ2-1	.	TRBV7-9	TRBD2	CASSLLAGGHNEQFF	TGTGCCAGCAGCTTACTAGCGGGAGGACACAATGAGCAGTTCTTC
TRBJ1-5	few	TRBV4-1	.	CASSQTDTNNQPQHF	TGCGCCAGCAGCCAAACAGATACCAACAATCAGCCCCAGCATTTT
TRBJ2-1	.	TRBV9	.	CASSRKYNEQFF	TGTGCCAGCAGCCGTAAGTACAATGAGCAGTTCTTC
TRBJ2-7	.	TRBV5-6	TRBD1	CASSLVGQGSEQYF	TGTGCCAGCAGCTTGGTTGGACAGGGAAGCGAGCAGTACTTC